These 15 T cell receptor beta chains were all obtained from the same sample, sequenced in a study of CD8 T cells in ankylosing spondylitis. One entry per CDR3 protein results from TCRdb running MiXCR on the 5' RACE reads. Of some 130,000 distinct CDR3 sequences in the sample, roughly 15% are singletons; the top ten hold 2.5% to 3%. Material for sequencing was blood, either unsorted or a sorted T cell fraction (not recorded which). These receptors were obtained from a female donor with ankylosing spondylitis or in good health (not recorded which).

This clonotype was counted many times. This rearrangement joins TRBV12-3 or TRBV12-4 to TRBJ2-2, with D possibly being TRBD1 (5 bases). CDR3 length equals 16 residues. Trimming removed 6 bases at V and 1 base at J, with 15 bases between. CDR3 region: CASSWGLGQNTGELFF. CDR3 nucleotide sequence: TGTGCCAGCAGCTGGGGTCTTGGACAGAACACCGGGGAGCTGTTTTTT.

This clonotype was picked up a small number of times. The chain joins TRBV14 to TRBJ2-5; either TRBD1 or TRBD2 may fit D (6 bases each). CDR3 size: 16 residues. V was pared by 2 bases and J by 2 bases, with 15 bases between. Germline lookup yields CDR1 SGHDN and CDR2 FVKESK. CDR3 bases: TGTGCCAGCAGCCAACGGGCGGGACACTATCAAGAGACCCAGTACTTC. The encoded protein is CASSQRAGHYQETQYF.

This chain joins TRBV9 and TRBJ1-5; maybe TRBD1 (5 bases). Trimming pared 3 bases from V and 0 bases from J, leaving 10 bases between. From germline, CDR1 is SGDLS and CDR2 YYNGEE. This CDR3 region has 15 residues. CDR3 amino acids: CASSADSYSNQPQHF. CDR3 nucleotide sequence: TGTGCCAGCAGCGCAGACAGCTATAGCAATCAGCCCCAGCATTTT. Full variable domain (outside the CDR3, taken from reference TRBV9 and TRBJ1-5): DSGVTQTPKHLITATGQRVTLRCSPRSGDLSVYWYQQSLDQGLQFLIQYYNGEERAKGNILERFSAQQFPDLHSELNLSSLELGDSALYFCASSADSYSNQPQHFGDGTRLSIL.

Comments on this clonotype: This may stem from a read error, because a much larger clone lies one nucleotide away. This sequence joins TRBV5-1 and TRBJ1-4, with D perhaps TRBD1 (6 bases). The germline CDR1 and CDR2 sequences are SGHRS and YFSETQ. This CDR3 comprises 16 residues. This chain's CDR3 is CAGSPQGMGTNEKLFF. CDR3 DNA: TGCGCCGGCAGCCCTCAGGGGATGGGGACTAATGAAAAACTGTTTTTT.

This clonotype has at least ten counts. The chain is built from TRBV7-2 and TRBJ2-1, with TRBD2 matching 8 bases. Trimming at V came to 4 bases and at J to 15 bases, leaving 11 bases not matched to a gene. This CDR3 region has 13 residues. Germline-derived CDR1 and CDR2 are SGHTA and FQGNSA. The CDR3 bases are TGTGCCAGCAGCTCCAGCCCAGCGGGAGTCACGTTCTTC. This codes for CASSSSPAGVTFF.

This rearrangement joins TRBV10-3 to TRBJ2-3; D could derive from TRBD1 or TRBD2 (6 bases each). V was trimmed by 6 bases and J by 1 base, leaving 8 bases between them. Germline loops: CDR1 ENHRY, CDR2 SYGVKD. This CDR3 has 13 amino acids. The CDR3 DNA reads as TGTGCCATCAGGAGGGGGGGCACAGATACGCAGTATTTT. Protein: CAIRRGGTDTQYF.

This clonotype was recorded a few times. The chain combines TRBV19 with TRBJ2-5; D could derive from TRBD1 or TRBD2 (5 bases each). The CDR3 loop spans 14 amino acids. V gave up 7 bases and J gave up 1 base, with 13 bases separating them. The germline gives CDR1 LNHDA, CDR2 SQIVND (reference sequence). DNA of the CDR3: TGTGCCAGTACTCCGGGACGTTTCCAAGAGACCCAGTACTTC. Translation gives CASTPGRFQETQYF.

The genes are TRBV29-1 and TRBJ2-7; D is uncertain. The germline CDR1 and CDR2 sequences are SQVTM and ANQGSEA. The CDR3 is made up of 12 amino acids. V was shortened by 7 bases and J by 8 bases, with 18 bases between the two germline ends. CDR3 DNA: TGCAGCGGAGTTATGGGGTCTTCGCAGCAGTACTTC. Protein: CSGVMGSSQQYF.

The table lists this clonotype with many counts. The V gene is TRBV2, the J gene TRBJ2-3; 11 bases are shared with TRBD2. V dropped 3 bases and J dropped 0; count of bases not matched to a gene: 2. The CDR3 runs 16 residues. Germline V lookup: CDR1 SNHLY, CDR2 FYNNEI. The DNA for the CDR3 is TGTGCCAGCAGTGAGGGACTAGCGGCCAGCACAGATACGCAGTATTTT. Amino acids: CASSEGLAASTDTQYF.

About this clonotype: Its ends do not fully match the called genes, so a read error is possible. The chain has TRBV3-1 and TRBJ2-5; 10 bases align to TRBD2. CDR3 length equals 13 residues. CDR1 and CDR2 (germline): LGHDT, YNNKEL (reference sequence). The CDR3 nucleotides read TGTGCCAGCAGCCTTCTAGCGGGAGAGGCCCAGTACTTC. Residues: CASSLLAGEAQYF.

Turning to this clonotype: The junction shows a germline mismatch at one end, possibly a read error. Written as DNA, the CDR3 is TGCAGCGCAGCGGTGGGGAGAGCTCCAGCCAGGGGGCGAACTGGAGCTTTCTTT. This sequence encodes CSAAVGRAPARGRTGAFF. This chain uses TRBV29-1 with TRBJ1-1; 8 nucleotides line up with TRBD1. Germline V CDR1 and CDR2: SQVTM, ANQGSEA. The CDR3 covers 18 residues.

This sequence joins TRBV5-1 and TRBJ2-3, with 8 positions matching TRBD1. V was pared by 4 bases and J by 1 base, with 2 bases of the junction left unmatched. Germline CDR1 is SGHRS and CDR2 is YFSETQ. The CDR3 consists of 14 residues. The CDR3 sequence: CASSEGQGTDTQYF. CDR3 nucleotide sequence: TGCGCCAGCAGCGAGGGACAGGGCACAGATACGCAGTATTTT.

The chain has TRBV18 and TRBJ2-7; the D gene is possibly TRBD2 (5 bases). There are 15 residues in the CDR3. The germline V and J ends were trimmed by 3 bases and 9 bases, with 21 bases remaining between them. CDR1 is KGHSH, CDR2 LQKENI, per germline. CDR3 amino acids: CASSPGYGSREGQYF. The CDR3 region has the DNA TGTGCCAGCTCACCCGGTTACGGGTCCCGCGAGGGGCAGTACTTC.

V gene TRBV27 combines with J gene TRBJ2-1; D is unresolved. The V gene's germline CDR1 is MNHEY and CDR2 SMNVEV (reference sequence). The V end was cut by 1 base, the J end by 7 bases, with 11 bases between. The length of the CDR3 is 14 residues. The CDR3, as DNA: TGTGCCAGCAGTTTATTGCCTCGTGGGAATGAGCAGTTCTTC. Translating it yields CASSLLPRGNEQFF.

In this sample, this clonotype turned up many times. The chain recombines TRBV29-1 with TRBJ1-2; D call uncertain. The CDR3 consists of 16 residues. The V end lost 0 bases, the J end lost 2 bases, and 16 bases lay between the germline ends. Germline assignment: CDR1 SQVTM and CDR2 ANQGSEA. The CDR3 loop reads CSVEDLERIGNYGYTF. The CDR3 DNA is TGCAGCGTTGAAGATCTCGAAAGAATAGGGAACTATGGCTACACCTTC.